This TCR beta chain is from a study of early stage breast cancer tumors. Study-wide context: Samples were sequenced at 7.5 to 10-fold average coverage. The study, taken as a whole, reports: Bulk DNA sequencing of unsorted cells missed chain pairing and markers.

A note on this clone: The antigen remains undetermined.

CDR1 is SEHNR and CDR2 is FQNEAQ in the germline V gene (reference sequence). The CDR3 spans 15 residues. Between the trimmed V and J ends, which lost 3 bases and 1 base, there was a span of 11 bases. Sequenced by immunoSEQ multiplex PCR; TCRdb stores in-frame clones only, minus some. The sample contains about 51,000 clones, roughly 73% of which appear only once. This chain connects TRBV7-9 to TRBJ2-3, with D hard to call. The sequence was collected from a person aged 40-50 years with breast cancer. The sequenced sample consisted of blood. CDR3 residues: CASSFSASRTDTQYF. For the CDR3, the DNA is TGTGCCAGCAGCTTCTCCGCTTCTCGCACAGATACGCAGTATTTT.